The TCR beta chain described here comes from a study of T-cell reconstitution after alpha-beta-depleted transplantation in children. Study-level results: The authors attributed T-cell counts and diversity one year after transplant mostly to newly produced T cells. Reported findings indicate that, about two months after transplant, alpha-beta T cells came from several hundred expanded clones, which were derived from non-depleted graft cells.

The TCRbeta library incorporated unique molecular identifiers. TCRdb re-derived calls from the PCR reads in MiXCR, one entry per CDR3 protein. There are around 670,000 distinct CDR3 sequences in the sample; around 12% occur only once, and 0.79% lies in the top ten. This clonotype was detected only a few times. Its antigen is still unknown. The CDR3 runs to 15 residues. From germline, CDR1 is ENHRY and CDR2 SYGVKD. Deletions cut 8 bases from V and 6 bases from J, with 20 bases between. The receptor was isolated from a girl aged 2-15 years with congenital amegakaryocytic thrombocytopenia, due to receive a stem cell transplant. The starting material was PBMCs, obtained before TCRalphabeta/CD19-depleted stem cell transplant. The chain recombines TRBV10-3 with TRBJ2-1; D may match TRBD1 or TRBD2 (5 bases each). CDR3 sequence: CAIAQTRVGVNEQFF. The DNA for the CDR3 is TGTGCCATCGCCCAAACTAGGGTGGGGGTCAATGAGCAGTTCTTC.